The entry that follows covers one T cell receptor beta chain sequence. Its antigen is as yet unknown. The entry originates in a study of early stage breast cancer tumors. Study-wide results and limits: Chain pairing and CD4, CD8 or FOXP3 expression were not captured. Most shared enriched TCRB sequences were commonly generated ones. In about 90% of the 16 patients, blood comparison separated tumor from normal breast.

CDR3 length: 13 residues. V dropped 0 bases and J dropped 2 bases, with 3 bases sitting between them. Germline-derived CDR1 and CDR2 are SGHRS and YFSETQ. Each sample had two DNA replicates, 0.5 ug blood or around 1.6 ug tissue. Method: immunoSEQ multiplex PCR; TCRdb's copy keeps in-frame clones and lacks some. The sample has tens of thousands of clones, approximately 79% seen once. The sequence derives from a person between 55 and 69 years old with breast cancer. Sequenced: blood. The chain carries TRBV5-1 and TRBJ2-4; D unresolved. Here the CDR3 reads CASSLVPKNIQYF. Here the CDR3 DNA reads TGCGCCAGCAGCTTGGTTCCCAAAAACATTCAGTACTTC. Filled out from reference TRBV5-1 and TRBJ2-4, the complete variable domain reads KAGVTQTPRYLIKTRGQQVTLSCSPISGHRSVSWYQQTPGQGLQFLFEYFSETQRNKGNFPGRFSGRQFSNSRSEMNVSTLELGDSALYLCASSLVPKNIQYFGAGTRLSVL.